These 28 T cell receptor beta chains originate from one sample sequenced in a study of blood T cell repertoires in COVID-19. Produced via immunoSEQ multiplex PCR; TCRdb's table is partial and in-frame only. Of more than 250,000 clones listed, around 87% are singletons. The sample was peripheral blood. All receptors come from a man aged 18 to 30 with active or convalescent COVID-19.

This chain joins TRBV19 and TRBJ2-6, with D uncertain. V shed 4 bases and J shed 1 base, with 5 bases lying between them. Germline CDR1 LNHDA, CDR2 SQIVND (reference sequence). This CDR3 region has 14 residues. The CDR3 spells CASSTLSGANVLTF. CDR3 DNA sequence: TGTGCCAGTAGTACCTTATCTGGGGCCAACGTCCTGACTTTC. Full variable domain (missing parts from reference TRBV19 and TRBJ2-6): DGGITQSPKYLFRKEGQNVTLSCEQNLNHDAMYWYRQDPGQGLRLIYYSQIVNDFQKGDIAEGYSVSREKKESFPLTVTSAQKNPTAFYLCASSTLSGANVLTFGAGSRLTVL.

The chain combines TRBV25-1 with TRBJ2-3; the D gene is possibly TRBD1 (6 bases). This CDR3 has 15 residues. Germline lookup yields CDR1 MGHDK and CDR2 SYGVNS. V was clipped by 0 bases and J by 4 bases, with 11 bases between them. Written as DNA, the CDR3 is TGTGCCAGCAGTGAATATAGGGGGATGGCAGATACGCAGTATTTT. Amino acids: CASSEYRGMADTQYF.

This clone was counted once. This rearrangement joins TRBV18 to TRBJ2-2; D unclear. V was shortened by 4 bases and J by 1 base, with 13 bases between the two germline ends. The length of the CDR3 is 16 residues. Germline loops: CDR1 KGHSH, CDR2 LQKENI. CDR3 in amino acids: CASSQGRLVNTGELFF. For the CDR3, the DNA is TGTGCCAGCTCACAAGGAAGGCTAGTGAACACCGGGGAGCTGTTTTTT.

The chain employs TRBV20-1 and TRBJ2-1; D not resolved. The CDR3 contains 15 residues. Trimming left V 3 bases short and J 3 bases short, with 15 bases between. Germline assignment: CDR1 DFQATT and CDR2 SNEGSKA (reference sequence). DNA of the CDR3: TGCAGTGCTAGTCCCACCACCGGGTTCTACAATGAGCAGTTCTTC. Translation: CSASPTTGFYNEQFF.

The V gene is TRBV6-5, the J gene TRBJ2-5; unclear D gene. CDR1 and CDR2 (germline): MNHEY, SVGAGI. CDR3 length: 14 residues. Deletions cut 0 bases from V and 9 bases from J, with 14 bases between. The CDR3 here is CASSYSLGQPAQYF. As DNA, the CDR3 is TGTGCCAGCAGTTACTCATTGGGCCAGCCGGCCCAGTACTTC.

V usage is TRBV3-1 (or the pseudogene TRBV3-2) and J usage is TRBJ1-4; 8 bases agree with TRBD1. Germline V gene lookup returns CDR1 LGHDT and CDR2 YNNKEL (reference sequence). The CDR3 spans 14 residues. The V segment lost 2 bases and the J segment 8 bases; nucleotides outside the gene matches: 4. DNA of the CDR3: TGTGCCAGCAGCCAATTACAGGGGGTAGAAAAACTGTTTTTT. Encoded protein: CASSQLQGVEKLFF.

As DNA, the CDR3 is TGTGCCAGCAGCTTAACGGGGGGGAGCACTGAAGCTTTCTTT. Translation: CASSLTGGSTEAFF. The chain has TRBV5-6 and TRBJ1-1; the D gene is possibly TRBD1 (5 bases). V was shortened by 2 bases and J by 4 bases, with 12 bases between the two germline ends. Per germline, CDR1 SGHDT and CDR2 YYEEEE. The CDR3 runs 14 residues.

The chain links TRBV28 to TRBJ1-1; 7 bases fit TRBD1. The CDR3 is 14 amino acids. Trimming at V came to 6 bases and at J to 4 bases, leaving 8 bases not matched to a gene. CDR1 MDHEN and CDR2 SYDVKM come from the germline V gene. The CDR3 protein is CASSSGGIGTEAFF. The CDR3 coding sequence is TGTGCCAGCAGCTCAGGGGGGATAGGCACTGAAGCTTTCTTT.

V usage is TRBV13 and J usage is TRBJ2-1; D is possibly TRBD1 (5 bases). V lost 2 bases and J 9 bases, leaving 11 bases between the germline ends. The CDR3 runs 13 residues. The V gene's germline CDR1 is PRHDT and CDR2 FYEKMQ (reference sequence). The CDR3 region is CASSLRGPGEQFF. CDR3 sequence (DNA): TGTGCCAGCAGCTTAAGGGGTCCGGGTGAGCAGTTCTTC.

This clone showed up just a few times. The rearrangement uses TRBV5-4 and TRBJ1-1, with D possibly being TRBD1 (5 bases). The germline CDR1 and CDR2 sequences are SGHNT and YYREEE (reference sequence). V was cut by 0 bases and J by 9 bases, with 12 bases left in between. The CDR3 has 13 amino acids. CDR3 protein: CASSLGGTGQAFF. The CDR3 nucleotides are TGTGCCAGCAGCTTGGGGGGCACAGGACAAGCTTTCTTT.

CDR3 residues: CASSQELAHEQYF. CDR3 nucleotide sequence: TGCGCCAGCAGCCAAGAACTAGCTCACGAGCAGTACTTC. The chain couples TRBV4-3 to TRBJ2-7, with TRBD2 as a possible D gene (6 bases). CDR1 LGHNA and CDR2 YSLEER come from the germline V gene. The CDR3 sequence is 13 residues long. The germline V and J ends were trimmed by 0 bases and 5 bases, with 8 bases remaining between them.

CDR3 residues: CASSDSQGIGSYNSPLHF. CDR3 coding DNA: TGTGCCAGCAGTGATTCCCAGGGGATAGGTTCCTATAATTCACCCCTCCACTTT. V gene TRBV6-1 combines with J gene TRBJ1-6; D is perhaps TRBD1 (6 bases). Per germline, CDR1 MNHNS and CDR2 SASEGT. V gave up 3 bases and J gave up 1 base, with 16 bases separating them. The CDR3 runs 18 residues.

V usage is TRBV29-1 and J usage is TRBJ2-7; 9 positions agree with TRBD1. This CDR3 comprises 13 residues. Germline CDR1 and CDR2: SQVTM and ANQGSEA. The V and J ends lost 7 bases and 5 bases, in that order; junction bases with no gene match: 9. CDR3 coding DNA: TGCAGCGCCCGGGACAGGGAAACGGACGAGCAGTACTTC. This sequence encodes CSARDRETDEQYF.

This chain uses TRBV5-5 with TRBJ1-3; TRBD1 is a possible D gene (5 bases). V dropped 6 bases and J dropped 3 bases, with 10 bases sitting between them. The germline V gene has CDR1 SGHKS and CDR2 YYEKEE (reference sequence). This CDR3 region has 13 residues. The CDR3 region has the DNA TGTGCCAGCACTCTGGGGGGTGGAAACACCATATATTTT. It translates to CASTLGGGNTIYF.

This chain connects TRBV19 to TRBJ2-3, with TRBD2 as a possible D gene (5 bases). Germline assignment: CDR1 LNHDA and CDR2 SQIVND (reference sequence). V lost 3 bases and J lost 4, with 11 bases in between. The CDR3 extends over 14 amino acids. CDR3 nucleotide sequence: TGTGCCAGTAGTATGAAGGGAGAGGCAGATACGCAGTATTTT. It encodes CASSMKGEADTQYF.

V gene TRBV2 combines with J gene TRBJ2-2; maybe TRBD1 (5 bases). V was shortened by 6 bases and J by 4 bases, with 12 bases between the two germline ends. Per germline, CDR1 SNHLY and CDR2 FYNNEI. The CDR3 is 14 residues long. The CDR3 reads CASSQTEITGELFF. For the CDR3, the DNA is TGTGCCAGCAGCCAGACAGAGATCACCGGGGAGCTGTTTTTT.

The CDR3 DNA reads as TGTGCCAGTTGGGACAGCTACACTGAAGCTTTCTTT. Translated: CASWDSYTEAFF. This sequence joins TRBV6-5 and TRBJ1-1, with 7 bases aligning to TRBD1. CDR1 is MNHEY, CDR2 SVGAGI, per germline. Trimming at V came to 9 bases and at J to 3 bases, leaving 4 bases not matched to a gene. CDR3 length equals 12 residues.

V gene TRBV29-1 combines with J gene TRBJ1-6; 7 nucleotides match TRBD1. CDR3 size: 14 residues. CDR1 is SQVTM, CDR2 ANQGSEA, per germline. The V segment lost 7 bases and the J segment 5 bases; nucleotides outside the gene matches: 8. DNA for the CDR3: TGCAGCGCCCGACAGGGTAACGATAATTCACCCCTCCACTTT. It encodes CSARQGNDNSPLHF.

This clone was counted between two and nine times. The rearrangement uses TRBV29-1 and TRBJ1-2, with 7 nucleotides matching TRBD1. This CDR3 is built from 13 residues. With V trimmed by 1 base and J by 3 bases, 2 bases remained unmatched. Looked up from germline, CDR1 is SQVTM and CDR2 is ANQGSEA. The CDR3 nucleotides are TGCAGCGTTGAAGCAGGGACAGACTATGGCTACACCTTC. Translated: CSVEAGTDYGYTF.

This clone was detected ten times or more. This chain connects TRBV5-1 to TRBJ2-5; 9 bases are a match to TRBD2. The junction had 14 bases not matched to a gene; V was cut back by 0 bases and J by 5 bases. Germline values: CDR1 SGHRS, CDR2 YFSETQ. This CDR3 contains 18 residues. The CDR3 is CASSLGGAGGTAIETQYF. CDR3 DNA sequence: TGCGCCAGCAGCTTGGGGGGAGCGGGAGGTACTGCAATCGAGACCCAGTACTTC.

This chain uses TRBV7-9 with TRBJ1-5, with D maybe TRBD1 (6 bases). This CDR3 is 13 amino acids long. V was trimmed by 5 bases and J by 4 bases, leaving 9 bases between them. CDR1 SEHNR and CDR2 FQNEAQ come from the germline V gene (reference sequence). The DNA for the CDR3 is TGTGCCAGCAGCCCCACAGGGAATCAGCCCCAGCATTTT. Translated, it gives CASSPTGNQPQHF.

The rearrangement uses TRBV12-3 or TRBV12-4 and TRBJ1-1; D may be TRBD1 (5 bases). Trimming cost V 6 bases and J 0 bases, with 8 bases left between them. The CDR3 is 13 residues long. CDR3 amino acids: CASRWGVNTEAFF. The CDR3 DNA reads as TGTGCCAGCAGATGGGGGGTGAACACTGAAGCTTTCTTT.

The chain combines TRBV27 with TRBJ2-7; D gene uncertain. The CDR3 runs to 11 residues. V lost 6 bases and J 4 bases, leaving 7 bases between the germline ends. Per the germline V gene, CDR1 is MNHEY and CDR2 is SMNVEV (reference sequence). The CDR3 protein is CASRNYYEQYF. CDR3 DNA: TGTGCCAGCAGAAATTATTACGAGCAGTACTTC.

The chain uses TRBV6-1 and TRBJ2-7; TRBD1 is a possible D gene (5 bases). V dropped 3 bases and J dropped 6 bases, with 12 bases sitting between them. The CDR3 contains 13 residues. Germline CDR1 is MNHNS and CDR2 is SASEGT. The CDR3 reads CASSDQGMGEQYF. In DNA, the CDR3 is TGTGCCAGCAGTGACCAGGGCATGGGCGAGCAGTACTTC.

V usage is TRBV9 and J usage is TRBJ1-4; 7 bases are a match to TRBD1. V lost 8 bases and J lost 4; bases outside the gene matches: 11. This CDR3 spans 15 amino acids. Germline-derived CDR1 and CDR2 are SGDLS and YYNGEE. Here the CDR3 DNA reads TGTGCCAGTAGAAAGGGGACAGCCCATAATGAAAAACTGTTTTTT. Its translation is CASRKGTAHNEKLFF.

The chain has TRBV9 and TRBJ1-4; weak D call: TRBD1 (6 bases). Germline V gene sequence: CDR1 SGDLS, CDR2 YYNGEE. The CDR3 length is 15 residues. V was pared by 3 bases and J by 5 bases, with 14 bases between. Here the CDR3 DNA reads TGTGCCAGCAGCGAAACAGGGACCGGGAATGAAAAACTGTTTTTT. Residues: CASSETGTGNEKLFF.

The CDR3 DNA is TGTGCCAGCACCCAACTAGCGGGCACGTACAATGAGCAGTTCTTC. Residues: CASTQLAGTYNEQFF. The V call is TRBV9, the J call TRBJ2-1, with 9 bases fitting TRBD2. With V trimmed by 6 bases and J by 4 bases, 8 bases remained unmatched. There are 15 residues in the CDR3. Germline loops: CDR1 SGDLS, CDR2 YYNGEE.

In its sample, this clone was seen a few times. This chain joins TRBV14 and TRBJ2-1; 8 bases agree with TRBD2. The CDR3 spans 15 residues. V was pared by 1 base and J by 9 bases, with 8 bases of the junction left unmatched. Germline V gives CDR1 SGHDN, CDR2 FVKESK. CDR3 in amino acids: CASSQVSAGGLEQFF. DNA of the CDR3: TGTGCCAGCAGCCAAGTGTCGGCGGGAGGACTTGAGCAGTTCTTC.